This T cell receptor beta chain was retrieved from a study of blood T cell repertoires in COVID-19. Background on the study: Specimens from acute and convalescent COVID-19 originated in the United States, Italy and Spain. From T cells, B-cell-depleted T cells, or PBMCs came the material, which was cDNA or gDNA.

Per the study methods: Researchers report that nucleated cell counts were estimated from reference gene primer amplification. Data came from immunoSEQ multiplex PCR; TCRdb stores just in-frame clones and leaves some out. V and J calls and clone size come straight from that table; D and trimming were deduced from the DNA. Counted here are roughly 88,000 clones, about 89% occurring once; the ten biggest clones make up approximately 4.1%. The ends were cut back, 3 bases at V and 5 bases at J, with 14 bases in the middle. CDR1 is KGHSH, CDR2 LQKENI, per germline. The CDR3 runs to 14 residues. The table lists this clone with a count of one.

The specimen sequenced was peripheral blood. The chain has TRBV18 and TRBJ2-7, with TRBD2 as a possible D gene (5 bases). The TCR originated in a woman between 50 and 59 years old in a cohort sampled during active COVID-19. CDR3: CASSPTRERDEQYF. The CDR3, as DNA: TGTGCCAGCTCACCGACGAGGGAGCGTGACGAGCAGTACTTC.